A selection of T cell receptor beta chains follows, all from one sample in a study of T-cell reconstitution after alpha-beta-depleted transplantation in children. TCRdb analysed the PCR reads with MiXCR anew, one entry per CDR3 protein. Here the sample spans some 200,000 distinct CDR3 sequences, 13% to 15% being singletons. The material sequenced was PBMCs from the stem cell graft donor, taken from the stem cell graft. The receptor source for this set is a human donor who donated a stem cell graft to a child with acute lymphoblastic leukemia. Both conserved end residues are part of each CDR3. A D gene is named only where the DNA matches it firmly. Clone size is not always given. Where it is, it says once, few, many or a class for expanded clones.

>TRBJ1-3|many|NA|TRBV5-1|16
TGCGCCAGCAGCTTGACGGAGGGTAATCCGGGAAACACCATATATTTT
CASSLTEGNPGNTIYF
>TRBJ2-2|many|NA|TRBV7-9|17
TGTGCCAGCAGCCACGAGCACGGCAGGGGAAACACCGGGGAGCTGTTTTTT
CASSHEHGRGNTGELFF
>TRBJ2-7|many|TRBD1|TRBV5-1|14
TGCGCCAGCAGCTTTCGGACAGGGGCCTACGAGCAGTACTTC
CASSFRTGAYEQYF
>TRBJ2-5|many|NA|TRBV18|13
TGTGCCAGCTCCTCTTCTTCCGGCGAGACCCAGTACTTC
CASSSSSGETQYF
>TRBJ1-1|many|NA|TRBV20-1|15
TGCAGTGCTAGAGAATGGGGACGGGGGGGGACTGAAGCTTTCTTT
CSAREWGRGGTEAFF
>TRBJ1-2|NA|NA|TRBV18|15
TGTGCCAGCTCACCCCTCCCGGCAAACGTAGGCGGCTACACCTTC
CASSPLPANVGGYTF
>TRBJ2-2|many|NA|TRBV13|14
TGTGCCAGCAGCTGGCTTTTGGAATCCGGGGAGCTGTTTTTT
CASSWLLESGELFF
>TRBJ2-2|many|NA|TRBV20-1|13
TGCAGTGCTACAGGGGTTAGCACCGGGGAGCTGTTTTTT
CSATGVSTGELFF
>TRBJ1-1|many|NA|TRBV5-1|13
TGCGCCAGCGCCAAGGCGGAGAACGGTGAAGCTTTCTTT
CASAKAENGEAFF
>TRBJ2-3|many|NA|TRBV5-1|13
TGCGCCAGCAGCTTGGCTTCTTGGGATACGCAGTATTTT
CASSLASWDTQYF
>TRBJ2-1|NA|NA|TRBV19|12
TGTGCCAGTAGTATCCAAGGTGATGAGCAGTTCTTC
CASSIQGDEQFF
>TRBJ2-2|many|NA|TRBV11-3|14
TGCGCCAGCAGCTTGGTTAGCGGCACCGGGGAGCTGTTTTTT
CASSLVSGTGELFF
>TRBJ1-1|many|NA|TRBV5-1|14
TGCGCCAGCAGCCAATTGGTGGGGGCGACTGAAGCTTTCTTT
CASSQLVGATEAFF
>TRBJ2-1|many|NA|TRBV5-1|13
TGCGCCAGCAGCCCGAGGGTCGTCAATGAGCAGTTCTTC
CASSPRVVNEQFF
>TRBJ2-3|NA|TRBD2|TRBV20-1|14
TGCAGTGCAATCGAAAGCGGGATCACAGATACGCAGTATTTT
CSAIESGITDTQYF
>TRBJ1-4|many|NA|TRBV20-1|14
TGCAGTGCTAGAGATCCGGGGGCGGATGAAAAACTGTTTTTT
CSARDPGADEKLFF
>TRBJ2-7|NA|NA|TRBV12-3/TRBV12-4|12
TGTGCCAGCAGTTCCCGCGGCTACGAGCAGTACTTC
CASSSRGYEQYF
>TRBJ2-1|many|NA|TRBV5-1|16
TGCGCCAGCAGGTTATCCACGCTGGGGTTGGGAAATGAGCAGTTCTTC
CASRLSTLGLGNEQFF
>TRBJ1-1|many|NA|TRBV5-1|15
TGCGCCAGCAGCTTGGGTCAGGAGTTGAACACTGAAGCTTTCTTT
CASSLGQELNTEAFF
>TRBJ2-5|many|NA|TRBV27|11
TGTGCCAGCGTAGGGGGGGAGACCCAGTACTTC
CASVGGETQYF
>TRBJ1-2|NA|NA|TRBV19|15
TGTGCCAGTAGTGGTTCAGGGGTATTAGTAGATGGCTACACCTTC
CASSGSGVLVDGYTF
>TRBJ2-2|NA|NA|TRBV5-5|18
TGTGCCAGCAGCTTGGAGCACGCCGGGACAATAATGGCCGGGGAGCTGTTTTTT
CASSLEHAGTIMAGELFF
>TRBJ2-7|NA|TRBD1|TRBV5-1|14
TGCGCCAGCAGCTCAAGGACAGGGGGTGCCGAGCAGTACTTC
CASSSRTGGAEQYF